This entry lists 32 T cell receptor beta chains sequenced from one sample in a study of monozygotic twins with inflammatory bowel disease. From the 5' RACE reads, TCRdb lists one entry per CDR3 protein and no DNA. The sample data list 330,000 or so distinct CDR3 sequences. Sequencing was done on a sample of blood. The receptors shown here come from a human donor with ulcerative colitis or Crohn's disease, or a healthy co-twin of an affected twin (not recorded which).

This sequence joins TRBV20-1 and TRBJ2-7; checking the TCRdb D call of TRBD1 is not possible without DNA. This CDR3 contains 14 residues. Germline V gene lookup returns CDR1 DFQATT and CDR2 SNEGSKA (reference sequence). CDR3 loop: CSATRQGENREQYF.

V usage is TRBV7-2 and J usage is TRBJ1-2; TCRdb names TRBD1, which stays unverified in the absence of DNA. CDR3 length: 14 amino acids. Germline CDR1 and CDR2: SGHTA and FQGNSA. CDR3: CASGTWDSVYGYTF. The full variable domain, with the rest looked up from reference TRBV7-2 and TRBJ1-2, is GAGVSQSPSNKVTEKGKDVELRCDPISGHTALYWYRQSLGQGLEFLIYFQGNSAPDKSGLPSDRFSAERTGGSVSTLTIQRTQQEDSAVYLCASGTWDSVYGYTFGSGTRLTVV.

This chain uses TRBV29-1 with TRBJ2-3. This CDR3 is 13 amino acids long. Germline V gene sequence: CDR1 SQVTM, CDR2 ANQGSEA. CDR3 amino acids: CSVVRDSTDTQYF.

This rearrangement joins TRBV27 to TRBJ2-1. The CDR3 runs to 11 residues. Germline CDR1 is MNHEY and CDR2 is SMNVEV (reference sequence). This chain's CDR3 is CASSTHNEQFF.

The chain recombines TRBV30 with TRBJ2-3; the TCRdb call, TRBD2, lacks DNA for checking. This CDR3 is 14 amino acids long. Germline V gene lookup returns CDR1 GTSNPN and CDR2 SVGIG (reference sequence). The CDR3 spells CARRLARGPDTQYF.

The chain has TRBV11-2 and TRBJ2-1. This CDR3 region has 16 residues. Germline loops: CDR1 SGHAT, CDR2 FQNNGV. The CDR3 loop is CASSLGGGRAYNEQFF. The full variable domain, its missing parts supplied by reference TRBV11-2 and TRBJ2-1, is EAGVAQSPRYKIIEKRQSVAFWCNPISGHATLYWYQQILGQGPKLLIQFQNNGVVDDSQLPKDRFSAERLKGVDSTLKIQPAKLEDSAVYLCASSLGGGRAYNEQFFGPGTRLTVL.

The CDR3 reads CSAVGTILSSYEQYF. The chain links TRBV20-1 to TRBJ2-7; TCRdb's D call of TRBD1 is untestable without DNA. Germline V gene lookup returns CDR1 DFQATT and CDR2 SNEGSKA (reference sequence). CDR3 length equals 15 residues.

This sequence joins TRBV30 and TRBJ1-1. Germline CDR1 GTSNPN, CDR2 SVGIG (reference sequence). The CDR3 sequence is 14 residues long. CDR3 sequence reads: CAWTLIWSGTEAFF.

This chain uses TRBV5-1 with TRBJ1-1. Germline V CDR1 and CDR2: SGHRS, YFSETQ. This CDR3 contains 13 residues. The chain's CDR3 is CASSLDSYTEAFF.

The chain is built from TRBV6-5 and TRBJ2-1; TCRdb lists TRBD1, though no DNA is available to test this call. CDR1 and CDR2 from the germline V gene are MNHEY and SVGAGI. This CDR3 is 13 amino acids long. The CDR3 region is CASSPSGQNEQFF.

The chain carries TRBV20-1 and TRBJ1-2; TCRdb selects TRBD1, and the lack of DNA leaves this call unchecked. CDR1 is DFQATT, CDR2 SNEGSKA, per germline (reference sequence). This CDR3 contains 14 residues. CDR3 residues: CSARDNPGWGGYTF.

The chain recombines TRBV4-1 with TRBJ2-1; the TCRdb D gene call, TRBD1, has no DNA to confirm it. This CDR3 region has 15 residues. Germline V gene sequence: CDR1 MGHRA, CDR2 YSYEKL. CDR3 loop: CASSQDSGWGREQFF.

The V call is TRBV7-9, the J call TRBJ2-3. The CDR3 has 15 amino acids. Germline V gene sequence: CDR1 SEHNR, CDR2 FQNEAQ (reference sequence). The CDR3 sequence: CASSPDGWGTDTQYF.

The rearrangement links TRBV3-1 to TRBJ1-1; checking the TCRdb D call of TRBD1 is not possible without DNA. The CDR3 runs to 18 residues. CDR1 is LGHDT, CDR2 YNNKEL, per germline (reference sequence). CDR3 region: CASSQLTPSGAKNTEAFF. Together with reference TRBV3-1 and TRBJ1-1, the CDR3 gives the full variable domain: DTAVSQTPKYLVTQMGNDKSIKCEQNLGHDTMYWYKQDSKKFLKIMFSYNNKELIINETVPNRFSPKSPDKAHLNLHINSLELGDSAVYFCASSQLTPSGAKNTEAFFGQGTRLTVV.

This chain links TRBV29-1 with TRBJ2-4. The CDR3 has 15 amino acids. Germline-derived CDR1 and CDR2 are SQVTM and ANQGSEA. CDR3 amino acids: CSVERTGLAKNIQYF.

This chain joins TRBV3-1 and TRBJ1-1. The CDR3 has 13 residues. Germline CDR1 reads LGHDT; CDR2 reads YNNKEL (reference sequence). The chain's CDR3 is CASSQARRTEAFF.

This sequence joins TRBV5-1 and TRBJ2-1; TCRdb proposes TRBD1, but this gene call is untestable without DNA. The germline V gene has CDR1 SGHRS and CDR2 YFSETQ. This CDR3 contains 17 residues. The CDR3: CASSPPPRGVSYNEQFF. The whole variable domain, filled in from reference TRBV5-1 and TRBJ2-1, reads KAGVTQTPRYLIKTRGQQVTLSCSPISGHRSVSWYQQTPGQGLQFLFEYFSETQRNKGNFPGRFSGRQFSNSRSEMNVSTLELGDSALYLCASSPPPRGVSYNEQFFGPGTRLTVL.

The V and J genes are TRBV20-1 and TRBJ2-1; TCRdb designates TRBD2, a call that cannot be tested without DNA. Germline assignment: CDR1 DFQATT and CDR2 SNEGSKA (reference sequence). CDR3 length: 17 amino acids. CDR3 in amino acids: CSARAWGLAGGTNEQFF.

Here the CDR3 reads CASSSGRTASSYNEQFF. The genes are TRBV5-1 and TRBJ2-1. This CDR3 has 17 amino acids. The germline CDR1 and CDR2 sequences are SGHRS and YFSETQ.

J is TRBJ1-1 and V is TRBV27. The CDR3 runs to 15 residues. Per germline, CDR1 MNHEY and CDR2 SMNVEV (reference sequence). The CDR3 loop reads CASSSRLFAIAEAFF.

V is TRBV20-1 and J is TRBJ1-1; TCRdb indicates TRBD1, and absent DNA this call remains unverified. This CDR3 is 16 amino acids long. Germline-derived CDR1 and CDR2 are DFQATT and SNEGSKA (reference sequence). The CDR3 spells CSAYLPDRGVNTEAFF.

The V call is TRBV4-1, the J call TRBJ1-1; the D call of TRBD1 rests on TCRdb alone, since no DNA is present to check it. Germline loops: CDR1 MGHRA, CDR2 YSYEKL. The CDR3 contains 14 residues. The CDR3 loop is CASSRIQGSTEAFF.

This chain joins TRBV20-1 and TRBJ1-1; TCRdb's D call of TRBD1 is untestable without DNA. Germline values: CDR1 DFQATT, CDR2 SNEGSKA (reference sequence). There are 13 residues in the CDR3. The CDR3: CSARPGGNTEAFF.

The gene calls are TRBV5-1 and TRBJ2-5; the TCRdb call, TRBD2, lacks DNA for checking. The germline V gene has CDR1 SGHRS and CDR2 YFSETQ. The CDR3 length is 16 residues. This chain's CDR3 is CASSLRGTSARETQYF.

The genes are TRBV5-1 and TRBJ2-2. There are 13 residues in the CDR3. CDR1 and CDR2 (germline): SGHRS, YFSETQ. The CDR3 sequence: CASSRVSTGELFF. Variable domain in full (rest from reference TRBV5-1 and TRBJ2-2): KAGVTQTPRYLIKTRGQQVTLSCSPISGHRSVSWYQQTPGQGLQFLFEYFSETQRNKGNFPGRFSGRQFSNSRSEMNVSTLELGDSALYLCASSRVSTGELFFGEGSRLTVL.

This chain's CDR3 is CASSLAGARDEQYF. The V gene is TRBV12-3 or TRBV12-4, the J gene TRBJ2-7; without DNA, the TCRdb call of TRBD1 cannot be checked. This CDR3 region has 14 residues.

The J gene is TRBJ2-4, the V gene TRBV7-2; TCRdb names TRBD2, which stays unverified in the absence of DNA. The CDR3 extends over 16 amino acids. CDR1 and CDR2 from the germline V gene are SGHTA and FQGNSA. CDR3 sequence reads: CASSLVAGGAKNIQYF.

The chain couples TRBV6-5 to TRBJ2-3; checking the TCRdb D call of TRBD2 is not possible without DNA. Germline lookup yields CDR1 MNHEY and CDR2 SVGAGI. The CDR3 has 17 residues. The CDR3 spells CASSYGGLAGDLKTQYF.

The chain combines TRBV5-1 with TRBJ1-5; lacking DNA, the TRBD1 call made by TCRdb goes unchecked. Per the germline V gene, CDR1 is SGHRS and CDR2 is YFSETQ. The CDR3 contains 16 residues. CDR3 residues: CASRLGTADSNQPQHF.

This sequence joins TRBV20-1 and TRBJ1-4. Germline assignment: CDR1 DFQATT and CDR2 SNEGSKA (reference sequence). The CDR3 has 14 residues. The CDR3 sequence is CSARALGNNEKLFF.

V usage is TRBV10-3 and J usage is TRBJ1-6; TCRdb's D gene call, TRBD1, goes unchecked for lack of DNA. This CDR3 is 14 amino acids long. Germline CDR1 is ENHRY and CDR2 is SYGVKD. Here the CDR3 reads CAINGQEGNSPLHF.

V is TRBV5-1 and J is TRBJ1-5; TCRdb selects TRBD1, and the lack of DNA leaves this call unchecked. There are 16 residues in the CDR3. Germline assignment: CDR1 SGHRS and CDR2 YFSETQ. CDR3 amino acids: CASSLGYEGWNQPQHF.